A selection of T cell receptor beta chains follows, all from one sample in a study of breast tumors, draining lymph nodes, adjacent tissues. TCRdb processed the multiplex PCR reads anew with MiXCR; each CDR3 protein has one entry. Altogether roughly 8,300 distinct CDR3 sequences are present, under 55% being singletons, with the ten largest covering 13% to 15%. Sequenced input: tumor-adjacent breast tissue. These receptors originate from a female donor with breast cancer. Some clones in this sample may be carry-over from other donors' samples. Each CDR3 is given with its conserved first and last residue. D genes are given only for firm matches. A clone size is listed for some rows: how often the clone was seen (once, few, many), or a class if it is expanded.

D gene: .; V gene: TRBV3-1; J gene: TRBJ1-1; clone size: few; CDR3 DNA: TGTGCCAGCAGCCAGTCAGACCTGCTGAACACTGAAGCTTTCTTT; CDR3 protein: CASSQSDLLNTEAFF
D gene: .; V gene: TRBV6-2/TRBV6-3; J gene: TRBJ1-2; clone size: .; CDR3 DNA: TGTGCCAGCAGTTGGGCAGGGCGTTATGGCTACACCTTC; CDR3 protein: CASSWAGRYGYTF
D gene: .; V gene: TRBV7-2; J gene: TRBJ2-1; clone size: medium-sized; CDR3 DNA: TGTGCCAGCAGCACAAAGGGGGGAAAACTAGAGCATGAGCAGTTCTTC; CDR3 protein: CASSTKGGKLEHEQFF
D gene: TRBD2; V gene: TRBV9; J gene: TRBJ2-1; clone size: .; CDR3 DNA: TGTGCCAGCAGCGTAGAACGGGAGGGTAGTGAGCAGTTCTTC; CDR3 protein: CASSVEREGSEQFF
D gene: TRBD1; V gene: TRBV6-1; J gene: TRBJ1-5; clone size: medium-sized; CDR3 DNA: TGTGCCAGCACGGGGACAGACGGTAATCAGCCCCAGCATTTT; CDR3 protein: CASTGTDGNQPQHF
D gene: TRBD1; V gene: TRBV13; J gene: TRBJ1-2; clone size: medium-sized; CDR3 DNA: TGTGCCAGCAGCTTTTCCGACAGGGAACACACCTTC; CDR3 protein: CASSFSDREHTF
D gene: TRBD2; V gene: TRBV12-3/TRBV12-4; J gene: TRBJ2-7; clone size: .; CDR3 DNA: TGTGCCAGCAGTGCGACTAGCGTAAACGAGCAGTACTTC; CDR3 protein: CASSATSVNEQYF
D gene: TRBD2; V gene: TRBV20-1; J gene: TRBJ2-1; clone size: medium-sized; CDR3 DNA: TGCAGTGCCATGATTAGCGGGAGTGGGTACAATGAGCAGTTCTTC; CDR3 protein: CSAMISGSGYNEQFF
D gene: .; V gene: TRBV20-1; J gene: TRBJ1-4; clone size: many; CDR3 DNA: TGCAGTGCTAGAGGGGACACTGCGGGAAAACTGTTTTTT; CDR3 protein: CSARGDTAGKLFF
D gene: .; V gene: TRBV5-8; J gene: TRBJ2-1; clone size: many; CDR3 DNA: TGTGCCAGCAGCTTTCAGGGTTACAATGAGCAGTTCTTC; CDR3 protein: CASSFQGYNEQFF